This TCR beta chain was sequenced during a study of CXCR3-negative and CXCR3-positive naive CD8 T cells. Study-level findings and limits: Hydrophobicity was higher for TRB CDR3s found in CXCR3-positive naive cells than in CXCR3-negative naive cells.

In preparing the TRB cDNA libraries, 5' RACE with UMI labels was used. From the 5' RACE reads, TCRdb lists one entry per CDR3 protein and no DNA. The repertoire table contains tens of thousands of distinct CDR3 sequences. As concerns this clonotype: Antigen unknown.

The CDR3 has 14 residues. CDR1 and CDR2 from the germline V gene are MNHEY and SMNVEV (reference sequence). The sequenced sample consisted of naive CXCR3- CD8+ T cells from blood. As for subset: CD45RO-CCR7+CD27+CD95- naive CD8+ T cells lacking CXCR3 (TNR3-). The chain combines TRBV27 with TRBJ1-1; TCRdb indicates TRBD1, and absent DNA this call remains unverified. The sequence was obtained from a human donor in good health. Some clones in this sample may be carry-over from other donors' samples. The CDR3 loop reads CASSSTGSATEAFF.